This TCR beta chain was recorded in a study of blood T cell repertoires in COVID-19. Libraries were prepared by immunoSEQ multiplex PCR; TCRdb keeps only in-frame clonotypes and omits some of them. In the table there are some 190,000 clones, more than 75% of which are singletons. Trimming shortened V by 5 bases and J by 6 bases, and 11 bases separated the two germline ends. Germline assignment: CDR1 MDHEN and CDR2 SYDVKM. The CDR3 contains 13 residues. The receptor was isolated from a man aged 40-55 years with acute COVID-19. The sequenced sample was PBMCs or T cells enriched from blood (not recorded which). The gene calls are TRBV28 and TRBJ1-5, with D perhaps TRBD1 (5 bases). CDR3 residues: CASSEAGIQPQHF. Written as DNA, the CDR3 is TGTGCCAGCAGTGAGGCAGGGATTCAGCCCCAGCATTTT.